What follows are 15 T cell receptor beta chains derived from one specimen sequenced in a study of T cell repertoires in cytomegalovirus infection. TCRdb itself ran the reads through MiXCR, one entry per CDR3 protein. The repertoire holds about 400,000 distinct CDR3 sequences, with approximately 18% as singletons. Material: PBMCs. These receptors were obtained from a human donor in good health (CMV status not recorded). Some clones in this sample may be carry-over from other donors' samples.

This clonotype was seen a few times. DNA for the CDR3: TGTGCCAGTAGTATAGGACTAGCGGGAGGCGCCTACGAGCAGTACTTC. Translated, it gives CASSIGLAGGAYEQYF. The chain links TRBV19 to TRBJ2-7; 13 nucleotides align to TRBD2. Germline lookup yields CDR1 LNHDA and CDR2 SQIVND (reference sequence). Trimming removed 1 base from V and 2 bases from J; junction bases left unmatched: 2. The CDR3 consists of 16 residues.

This rearrangement joins TRBV5-1 to TRBJ2-1; a possible D gene is TRBD2 (5 bases). Germline V gives CDR1 SGHRS, CDR2 YFSETQ. V dropped 0 bases and J dropped 9 bases, with 13 bases sitting between them. The CDR3 extends over 14 amino acids. The CDR3 region is CASSLEYGGPEQFF. The CDR3 nucleotides read TGCGCCAGCAGCTTGGAGTACGGAGGTCCTGAGCAGTTCTTC.

V usage is TRBV7-4 and J usage is TRBJ2-5; 7 nucleotides match TRBD1. Trimming took 8 bases from V and 1 from J; bases not matched to a gene: 10. The CDR3 runs to 15 residues. Germline CDR1 reads SGHVT; CDR2 reads SQSDAQ. The DNA for the CDR3 is TGTGCCAGCGGTAAGCAGGGGGTCCTCCAAGAGACCCAGTACTTC. The encoded protein is CASGKQGVLQETQYF.

This chain joins TRBV4-1 and TRBJ1-2; TRBD1 matches at 7 bases. The CDR3 sequence is 14 residues long. Germline values: CDR1 MGHRA, CDR2 YSYEKL. J lost 4 bases, V lost 2 bases, and 4 bases had no gene match. The CDR3 DNA sequence: TGCGCCAGCAGCCAATGGACAGGCGGCTATGGCTACACCTTC. This gives the protein CASSQWTGGYGYTF.

This clonotype was recorded at least ten times. The DNA of the CDR3 is TGTGCCAGCAGTTTATTGGACGAGCAGTACTTC. It is translated as CASSLLDEQYF. This sequence joins TRBV6-5 and TRBJ2-7; D uncertain. From germline, CDR1 is MNHEY and CDR2 SVGAGI. This CDR3 comprises 11 residues. With 4 bases removed from V and 5 bases from J, the gap between germline ends came to 6 bases.

V and J are TRBV19 and TRBJ2-7, with TRBD1 identical over 7 bases. Germline V gene sequence: CDR1 LNHDA, CDR2 SQIVND (reference sequence). With 5 bases clipped from V and 4 bases from J, the junction kept 14 bases outside the gene matches. The CDR3 is 16 amino acids. CDR3 coding DNA: TGTGCCAGTAGTGTCACAGGACAGGCGCGATCTTACGAGCAGTACTTC. Protein product: CASSVTGQARSYEQYF.

This clonotype was picked up many times. The chain joins TRBV7-2 to TRBJ1-5; 8 bases are shared with TRBD1. Germline assignment: CDR1 SGHTA and CDR2 FQGNSA. This CDR3 has 15 amino acids. Trimming took 2 bases from V and 6 from J; bases not matched to a gene: 6. The CDR3 region is CASSLSQGAPQPQHF. The CDR3 DNA reads as TGTGCCAGCAGCTTAAGTCAGGGGGCACCTCAGCCCCAGCATTTT. Variable domain in full (rest from reference TRBV7-2 and TRBJ1-5): GAGVSQSPSNKVTEKGKDVELRCDPISGHTALYWYRQSLGQGLEFLIYFQGNSAPDKSGLPSDRFSAERTGGSVSTLTIQRTQQEDSAVYLCASSLSQGAPQPQHFGDGTRLSIL.

In regard to this clonotype: One base away lies a much larger clone, so this may be a sequencing read error. This chain links TRBV6-1 with TRBJ2-7; 7 bases fit TRBD2. This CDR3 has 15 amino acids. Germline V lookup: CDR1 MNHNS, CDR2 SASEGT. CDR3 DNA: TGTGCCAGCAGTGAACCGGGAGGTCCCTCCTACGGGCAGTACTTC. Encoded protein: CASSEPGGPSYGQYF.

This clonotype was seen many times. The chain joins TRBV19 to TRBJ2-2; D remains ambiguous. Per the germline V gene, CDR1 is LNHDA and CDR2 is SQIVND (reference sequence). Trimming left V 5 bases short and J 6 bases short, with 7 bases between. This CDR3 comprises 12 residues. The CDR3 sequence: CASSVRPGELFF. In DNA form, the CDR3 reads TGTGCCAGTAGTGTTAGACCCGGGGAGCTGTTTTTT. Full variable domain (outside the CDR3, taken from reference TRBV19 and TRBJ2-2): DGGITQSPKYLFRKEGQNVTLSCEQNLNHDAMYWYRQDPGQGLRLIYYSQIVNDFQKGDIAEGYSVSREKKESFPLTVTSAQKNPTAFYLCASSVRPGELFFGEGSRLTVL.

This clonotype was picked up many times. The chain links TRBV7-2 to TRBJ1-6; D gene unclear. The germline CDR1 and CDR2 sequences are SGHTA and FQGNSA. The CDR3 sequence is 13 residues long. Trimming stripped 8 bases from V and 0 bases from J, with 5 bases between. The CDR3: CASVYSYNSPLHF. Here the CDR3 DNA reads TGTGCCAGCGTTTACTCCTATAATTCACCCCTCCACTTT.

This clonotype was seen many times. This chain links TRBV7-2 with TRBJ2-3; D unclear. This CDR3 is 15 amino acids long. Germline V lookup: CDR1 SGHTA, CDR2 FQGNSA. V was trimmed by 6 bases and J by 0 bases, leaving 13 bases between them. CDR3 residues: CASRDGQLSTDTQYF. CDR3 sequence (DNA): TGTGCCAGCAGGGATGGCCAGCTTAGCACAGATACGCAGTATTTT.

The chain recombines TRBV5-4 with TRBJ2-1; 11 bases agree with TRBD2. Per germline, CDR1 SGHNT and CDR2 YYREEE (reference sequence). The CDR3 is 16 residues long. Germline trimming cut 6 bases from V and 9 bases from J; bases unmatched to any gene: 14. The CDR3 coding sequence is TGTGCCAGCACGGTAACTAGCGGGAGAGGGTCACGTGAGCAGTTCTTC. It translates to CASTVTSGRGSREQFF.

This clonotype appeared many times. The gene calls are TRBV7-2 and TRBJ2-7, with D perhaps TRBD1 (6 bases). This CDR3 spans 14 amino acids. The V gene lost 0 bases and the J gene lost 2 bases, with 8 bases spanning the gap. Germline V gene data show CDR1 as SGHTA and CDR2 as FQGNSA. This CDR3 is CASSLAGGPYEQYF. The CDR3 DNA follows: TGTGCCAGCAGCTTAGCAGGGGGTCCCTACGAGCAGTACTTC.

This clonotype was seen once. The CDR3 DNA reads TGTGCCAGCAGCCGCGCAACAACTAGCGGGAAGTCTGATACGCAGTATTTT. It specifies CASSRATTSGKSDTQYF. The chain carries TRBV5-4 and TRBJ2-3, with 10 bases aligning to TRBD2. V trimming: 4 bases; J trimming: 6 bases; junction bases outside the gene matches: 14. The CDR3 totals 17 residues. CDR1 is SGHNT and CDR2 is YYREEE in the germline V gene (reference sequence).

Only a few counts were recorded for this clonotype. The J gene is TRBJ1-2, the V gene TRBV12-3 or TRBV12-4; D is unresolved. This CDR3 is built from 13 residues. V lost 6 bases, J lost 8 bases, and 16 bases lay in between. CDR3 sequence reads: CASRHGRAKGYTF. The CDR3 DNA reads as TGTGCCAGCAGGCACGGTCGTGCGAAGGGCTACACCTTC.